This T cell receptor beta chain was profiled in a study of CD8 T cells in Susac syndrome. The CDR3 is 15 residues long. With V trimmed by 4 bases and J by 4 bases, 6 bases remained unmatched. Germline assignment: CDR1 GTSNPN and CDR2 SVGIG (reference sequence). A quantity of about 0.5 to 1 ug RNA underwent reverse transcription using random hexamers. The method of amplification for TCR beta CDR3 was immunoSEQ multiplex PCR, covering 54 Vbeta and 13 Jbeta. TCRdb ran MiXCR on the immunoSEQ multiplex PCR reads and lists one entry per CDR3 protein. The table includes 200,000 to 250,000 distinct CDR3 sequences, 95% detected once.

This sequence was found in a human donor with multiple sclerosis. Specimen: CD4+ T cells from PBMCs. J is TRBJ2-7 and V is TRBV30; 14 bases align to TRBD2. CDR3 bases: TGTGCCTGGACCGGGACTAGCGGGAGCGCGTACGAGCAGTACTTC. The encoded protein is CAWTGTSGSAYEQYF.